This T cell receptor (beta chain) was sequenced in a study of CD8 T cells in Susac syndrome. This clonotype came up a few times. Germline V gene lookup returns CDR1 MNHNS and CDR2 SASEGT. The CDR3 totals 14 residues. V gave up 3 bases and J gave up 3 bases, with 12 bases separating them. The authors reverse transcribed roughly 0.5 to 1 ug RNA with random hexamers. TCRdb called the immunoSEQ multiplex PCR reads again in MiXCR, with one record for every CDR3 protein. There are under 250,000 distinct CDR3 sequences in the sample; 90% to 95% occur only once, and around 0.07% lies in the top ten. The receptor was derived from a human donor with multiple sclerosis. Source material: CD4+ T cells from PBMCs. The rearrangement links TRBV6-1 to TRBJ2-7, with TRBD2 as a possible D gene (7 bases). CDR3 amino acids: CASSEGGPNYEQYF. The CDR3 DNA reads TGTGCCAGCAGTGAGGGGGGGCCGAACTACGAGCAGTACTTC.